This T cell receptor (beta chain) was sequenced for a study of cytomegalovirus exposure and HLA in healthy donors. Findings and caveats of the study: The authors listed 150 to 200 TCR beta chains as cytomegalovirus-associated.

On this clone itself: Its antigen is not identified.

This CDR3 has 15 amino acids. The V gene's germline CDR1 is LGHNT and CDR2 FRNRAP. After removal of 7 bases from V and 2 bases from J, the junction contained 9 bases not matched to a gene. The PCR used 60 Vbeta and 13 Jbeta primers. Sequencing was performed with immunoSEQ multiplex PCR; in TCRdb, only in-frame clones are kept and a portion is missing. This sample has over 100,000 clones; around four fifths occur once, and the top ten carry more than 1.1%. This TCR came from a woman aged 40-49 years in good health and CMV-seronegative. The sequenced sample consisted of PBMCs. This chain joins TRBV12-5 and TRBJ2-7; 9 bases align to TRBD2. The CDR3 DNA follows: TGTGCTAGTGCCCCGTGGACTAGCGCAACCTACGAGCAGTACTTC. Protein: CASAPWTSATYEQYF.